The sequence of this T cell receptor beta chain was determined in a study of cytomegalovirus exposure and HLA in healthy donors. Looking at the study overall: Most genotyped donors, 81% of about 430, had Caucasian-associated genetic ancestry.

About this clone: What it binds is not known.

Germline loops: CDR1 SGHNT, CDR2 YYREEE (reference sequence). V dropped 4 bases and J dropped 7; count of bases not matched to a gene: 9. This CDR3 is 15 amino acids long. Use of 60 Vbeta and 13 Jbeta primers characterized the PCR. Profiling relied on immunoSEQ multiplex PCR, and the TCRdb table lists in-frame clones only, not all of them. This sample contains around 100,000 clones. Notes on the study in general: Most TCR sequences were seen very rarely across donors, but some public TCRs occurred in many. As was reported, the classifier diagnosed cytomegalovirus status with high specificity and sensitivity. Presence/absence comparisons presumed near-even sequencing depth among donors.

The V call is TRBV5-4, the J call TRBJ2-4; 9 bases line up with TRBD2. The clonotype originates from a young woman in good health and CMV-seronegative. Source material: PBMCs. Written as DNA, the CDR3 is TGTGCCAGCAGCCCCCGACTAGCGGATATGAACATTCAGTACTTC. Amino acid sequence: CASSPRLADMNIQYF.